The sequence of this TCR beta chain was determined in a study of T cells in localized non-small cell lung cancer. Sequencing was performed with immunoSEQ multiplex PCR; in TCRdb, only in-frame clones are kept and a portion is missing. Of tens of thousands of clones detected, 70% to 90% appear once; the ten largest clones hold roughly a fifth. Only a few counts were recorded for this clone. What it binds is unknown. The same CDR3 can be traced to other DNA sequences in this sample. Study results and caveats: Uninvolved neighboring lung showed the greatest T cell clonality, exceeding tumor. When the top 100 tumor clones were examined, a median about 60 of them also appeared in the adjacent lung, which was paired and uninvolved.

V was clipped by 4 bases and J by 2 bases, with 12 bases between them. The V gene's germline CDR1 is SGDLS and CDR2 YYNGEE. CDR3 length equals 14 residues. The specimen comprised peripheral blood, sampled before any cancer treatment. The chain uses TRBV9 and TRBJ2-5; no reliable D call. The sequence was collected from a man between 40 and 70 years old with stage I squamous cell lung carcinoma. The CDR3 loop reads CASSPRGPQETQYF. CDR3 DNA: TGTGCCAGCAGCCCCCGAGGTCCACAAGAGACCCAGTACTTC.